These 21 T cell receptor beta chains came from one sample sequenced in a study of T-cell memory formation after mild COVID-19. TCRdb used MiXCR to reprocess the 5' RACE reads, holding one entry per CDR3 protein. The sample holds 250,000 or so distinct CDR3 sequences, roughly 18% seen once. The sample was PBMCs or a T cell subset sorted from them (not recorded which). The source of these receptors is a man in his late teens or twenties who had mild COVID-19 (a few samples of this study predate the infection). Cell type and time point are not known.

The chain has TRBV4-3 and TRBJ2-3; D not resolved. Germline assignment: CDR1 LGHNA and CDR2 YSLEER. This CDR3 contains 15 residues. Deletions cut 1 base from V and 2 bases from J, with 10 bases between. CDR3 nucleotides: TGCGCCAGCAGCCAAGGGAACAGTCACACAGATACGCAGTATTTT. This sequence encodes CASSQGNSHTDTQYF.

CDR3 nucleotides: TGTGCTAGTGGCTCCTGGTCCCAAGCGAGGGGGGCCAACGTCCTGACTTTC. Translated, it gives CASGSWSQARGANVLTF. The genes are TRBV12-5 and TRBJ2-6; D uncertain. Trimming took off 6 bases at V and 4 bases at J, with 19 bases between the two ends. Germline V gene sequence: CDR1 LGHNT, CDR2 FRNRAP. There are 17 residues in the CDR3.

The J gene is TRBJ2-5, the V gene TRBV7-2, with 10 bases identical to TRBD1. Losses at the gene ends were 1 base for V and 5 bases for J; bases not matched to a gene: 4. Germline values: CDR1 SGHTA, CDR2 FQGNSA. The CDR3 extends over 15 amino acids. This chain's CDR3 is CASSLEGGQGETQYF. As DNA, the CDR3 is TGTGCCAGCAGCTTAGAAGGGGGACAGGGGGAGACCCAGTACTTC.

The CDR3 loop is CASSLVGEGRDGYTF. CDR3 in DNA: TGCGCCAGCAGCTTGGTGGGGGAAGGTAGAGATGGCTACACCTTC. The J gene is TRBJ1-2, the V gene TRBV5-1, with D perhaps matching TRBD1 (5 bases). Per the germline V gene, CDR1 is SGHRS and CDR2 is YFSETQ. V lost 0 bases to trimming and J lost 6 bases, with 15 bases between them. The CDR3 has 15 residues.

The chain is built from TRBV5-1 and TRBJ2-7; D may be TRBD2 (6 bases). Germline CDR1 reads SGHRS; CDR2 reads YFSETQ. The V and J ends lost 0 bases and 2 bases respectively, with 12 bases between them. CDR3 length equals 15 residues. This CDR3 is CASSLVAAATYEQYF. The CDR3 coding sequence is TGCGCCAGCAGCTTGGTAGCGGCCGCTACCTACGAGCAGTACTTC.

This clonotype was picked up a small number of times. This rearrangement joins TRBV20-1 to TRBJ1-3; D is perhaps TRBD1 (6 bases). This CDR3 spans 16 amino acids. With 0 bases removed from V and 1 base from J, the gap between germline ends came to 13 bases. Per the germline V gene, CDR1 is DFQATT and CDR2 is SNEGSKA (reference sequence). DNA for the CDR3: TGCAGTGCTAGAGATTGGAGGGGGAGATCTGGAAACACCATATATTTT. It translates to CSARDWRGRSGNTIYF.

V gene TRBV5-1 combines with J gene TRBJ2-3; 8 bases are a match to TRBD1. This CDR3 comprises 14 residues. Germline V CDR1 and CDR2: SGHRS, YFSETQ. The ends lost 6 bases at V and 6 bases at J; junction bases unmatched: 9. CDR3 residues: CASTTGQGTDTQYF. DNA of the CDR3: TGCGCCAGCACTACTGGACAGGGTACGGATACGCAGTATTTT.

CDR3 nucleotides: TGTGCCAGCAATGGGCAGTCCTACGAGCAGTACTTC. Translating gives CASNGQSYEQYF. The chain recombines TRBV6-1 with TRBJ2-7; D is undetermined. V was cut by 7 bases and J by 1 base, with 8 bases left in between. The CDR3 runs to 12 residues. CDR1 is MNHNS and CDR2 is SASEGT in the germline V gene.

There are a few counts of this clonotype. The chain employs TRBV7-6 and TRBJ2-7; the match to TRBD2 covers 12 bases. CDR1 SGHVS and CDR2 FNYEAQ come from the germline V gene. The V and J ends lost 4 bases and 6 bases, in that order; junction bases with no gene match: 4. This CDR3 is 14 amino acids long. The CDR3 nucleotides are TGTGCCAGCAGCTCACTAGCGGGGGGCGGCGAGCAGTACTTC. Protein: CASSSLAGGGEQYF.

The table lists this clonotype with many counts. The chain links TRBV5-5 to TRBJ2-7; D unclear. Per the germline V gene, CDR1 is SGHKS and CDR2 is YYEKEE (reference sequence). This CDR3 region has 14 residues. V was shortened by 0 bases and J by 6 bases, with 13 bases between the two germline ends. CDR3 in DNA: TGTGCCAGCAGCTTGGCCTCAAACAACGGCGAGCAGTACGTC. This codes for CASSLASNNGEQYV.

This clonotype showed up just a few times. J is TRBJ2-1 and V is TRBV4-2; TRBD1 matches at 8 bases. With 3 bases clipped from V and 0 bases from J, the junction kept 4 bases outside the gene matches. This CDR3 is 16 amino acids long. Germline V lookup: CDR1 LGHNA, CDR2 YNFKEQ. This CDR3 is CASSHGTGFSYNEQFF. CDR3 nucleotides: TGTGCCAGCAGCCACGGGACAGGCTTCTCCTACAATGAGCAGTTCTTC.

The table lists this clonotype with a count of one. The CDR3 region is CASTWDSTGELFF. The CDR3 DNA is TGTGCCAGCACCTGGGACAGCACCGGGGAGCTGTTTTTT. The V and J genes are TRBV5-4 and TRBJ2-2, with 7 positions matching TRBD1. Losses at the gene ends were 6 bases for V and 4 bases for J; bases not matched to a gene: 3. The CDR3 has 13 residues. Per the germline V gene, CDR1 is SGHNT and CDR2 is YYREEE (reference sequence).

The V and J genes are TRBV10-3 and TRBJ2-1; the D call may be TRBD1 or TRBD2 (5 bases each). The V gene's germline CDR1 is ENHRY and CDR2 SYGVKD. There are 14 residues in the CDR3. The V end lost 6 bases, the J end lost 8 bases, and 17 bases lay between the germline ends. The CDR3 nucleotides read TGTGCCATCAGAGCCCCAGGGACGCCTCATGAGCAGTTCTTC. This encodes CAIRAPGTPHEQFF.

This clonotype appeared a few times. The V gene is TRBV10-2, the J gene TRBJ2-5, with 7 bases matching TRBD2. There are 13 residues in the CDR3. Looked up from germline, CDR1 is WSHSY and CDR2 is SAAADI. V gave up 6 bases and J gave up 9 bases; unmatched junction bases: 10. CDR3 coding DNA: TGCGCCAGCAGGGTAACTAGCGCCGGGGCCCAGTACTTC. This sequence encodes CASRVTSAGAQYF.

This clonotype was detected a few times. The J gene is TRBJ1-4, the V gene TRBV7-6; D not certain. The CDR3 totals 14 residues. Germline assignment: CDR1 SGHVS and CDR2 FNYEAQ. Trimming shortened V by 2 bases and J by 13 bases, and 17 bases separated the two germline ends. CDR3 sequence reads: CASSLNSRTGGLFF. As DNA, the CDR3 is TGTGCCAGCAGCTTAAACAGCCGTACGGGCGGACTGTTTTTT.

The V call is TRBV6-2 or TRBV6-3, the J call TRBJ2-7; no firm D call. The germline V gene has CDR1 MNHEY and CDR2 SVGEGT. Trimming left V 10 bases short and J 3 bases short, with 13 bases between. The CDR3 length is 12 residues. CDR3: CATQAWGYEQYF. DNA of the CDR3: TGTGCCACCCAGGCCTGGGGCTACGAGCAGTACTTC.

V and J are TRBV25-1 and TRBJ2-4; D is undetermined. The germline CDR1 and CDR2 sequences are MGHDK and SYGVNS. The CDR3 loop spans 15 amino acids. The V end was cut by 3 bases, the J end by 5 bases, with 14 bases between. The CDR3 region has the DNA TGTGCCAGCAGTGATTTAAACGCCCGAGAAAACATTCAGTACTTC. The encoded protein is CASSDLNARENIQYF.

The J gene is TRBJ2-7, the V gene TRBV3-1; 7 bases fit TRBD2. The CDR3 covers 14 residues. Germline CDR1 and CDR2: LGHDT and YNNKEL (reference sequence). The trim removed 4 bases at V and 0 bases at J, leaving 3 bases unmatched. As DNA, the CDR3 is TGTGCCAGCAGCCTAGGGGAGGGCTCCTACGAGCAGTACTTC. This encodes CASSLGEGSYEQYF.

The V and J genes are TRBV9 and TRBJ2-7, with D hard to call. Germline lookup yields CDR1 SGDLS and CDR2 YYNGEE. The CDR3 covers 14 residues. Trimming removed 3 bases at V and 3 bases at J, with 13 bases between. The CDR3 protein is CASSAEGSNYEQYF. In DNA, the CDR3 is TGTGCCAGCAGCGCCGAAGGCTCCAACTACGAGCAGTACTTC.

This clonotype has only a few counts. V is TRBV4-2 and J is TRBJ1-3, with a possible D match to TRBD1 (6 bases). CDR1 and CDR2 (germline): LGHNA, YNFKEQ. V was clipped by 0 bases and J by 3 bases, with 12 bases between them. This CDR3 is built from 16 residues. CDR3 sequence (DNA): TGTGCCAGCAGCCAAGACAGGACAGTAGGTGGAAACACCATATATTTT. Translated, it gives CASSQDRTVGGNTIYF.

This clonotype came up a few times. The rearrangement links TRBV7-9 to TRBJ2-1; D not certain. CDR1 and CDR2 (germline): SEHNR, FQNEAQ (reference sequence). Trimming cost V 3 bases and J 10 bases, with 10 bases left between them. This CDR3 has 12 amino acids. The CDR3 DNA sequence: TGTGCCAGCAGCTTTGGTTCCACGGAGCAGTTCTTC. Protein: CASSFGSTEQFF. Supplemented by reference TRBV7-9 and TRBJ2-1, the full variable domain reads DTGVSQNPRHKITKRGQNVTFRCDPISEHNRLYWYRQTLGQGPEFLTYFQNEAQLEKSRLLSDRFSAERPKGSFSTLEIQRTEQGDSAMYLCASSFGSTEQFFGPGTRLTVL.